Detailed here is one T cell receptor (beta chain). V was clipped by 5 bases and J by 5 bases, with 16 bases between them. The CDR3 loop spans 15 amino acids. The germline gives CDR1 SGHAT, CDR2 FQNNGV. The source of the sample is a study of blood T cell repertoires in COVID-19. For the study at large: Acute and convalescent COVID-19 samples came from the United States, Italy and Spain. PBMCs, B-cell-depleted T cells, or T cells were the source of the cDNA or gDNA that made up the material.

How the authors handled the data: Reference gene primer amplification yielded estimated nucleated cell counts. Assay: immunoSEQ multiplex PCR; the TCRdb copy retains only in-frame clones and omits some. The DNA gave D and trimming, while V, J and clone size come from that table. Found here are some 80,000 clones, 90% of them singletons; the top ten hold over 2%. The source is a human donor in a cohort sampled during active COVID-19. Sample: peripheral blood. The chain recombines TRBV11-2 with TRBJ2-1, with D maybe TRBD1 (6 bases). CDR3 sequence reads: CASSLRWTANNEQFF. The CDR3 coding sequence is TGTGCCAGCAGCCTTCGTTGGACAGCCAACAATGAGCAGTTCTTC.